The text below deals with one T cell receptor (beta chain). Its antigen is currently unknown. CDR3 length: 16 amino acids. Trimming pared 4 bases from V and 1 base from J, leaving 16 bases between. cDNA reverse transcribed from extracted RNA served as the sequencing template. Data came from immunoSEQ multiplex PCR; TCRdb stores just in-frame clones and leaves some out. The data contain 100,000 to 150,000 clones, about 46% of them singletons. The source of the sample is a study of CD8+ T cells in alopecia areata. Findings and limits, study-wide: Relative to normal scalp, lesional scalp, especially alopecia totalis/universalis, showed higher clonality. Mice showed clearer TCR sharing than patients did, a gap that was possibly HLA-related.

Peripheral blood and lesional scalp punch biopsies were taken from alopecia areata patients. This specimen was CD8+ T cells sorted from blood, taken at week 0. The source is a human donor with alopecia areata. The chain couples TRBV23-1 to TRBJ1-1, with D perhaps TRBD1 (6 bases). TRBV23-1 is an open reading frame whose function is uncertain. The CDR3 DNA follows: TGCGCCAGCAGTCTTCCATTACAGGGTCCGAACACTGAAGCTTTCTTT. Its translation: CASSLPLQGPNTEAFF.